This T cell receptor (beta chain) is from a study of CD8+ T cells in alopecia areata. Study background: For the treated group, dosing was oral tofacitinib at 5 to 10 mg twice daily.

Specified treatment: oral pan-JAK inhibitor, 5-10 mg twice daily. Study observations and caveats: Throughout tofacitinib, many expanded lesional clones continued to persist in scalp and blood.

cDNA reverse transcribed from extracted RNA served as the sequencing template. Using immunoSEQ multiplex PCR, the repertoire was profiled, and TCRdb retains in-frame clones only, with some absent. The sample has more than 90,000 clones; about 59% are singletons. This clone was seen a few times. Its cognate antigen is unknown. The TCR originated in a human donor with alopecia areata. The starting material was CD8+ T cells sorted from blood, obtained at week 24, from a patient treated with tofacitinib.

Written as DNA, the CDR3 is TGTGCCAGCAGTTTTAGGGAACCCTACGAGCAGTACTTC. This encodes CASSFREPYEQYF. The V call is TRBV27, the J call TRBJ2-7; D not resolved. The CDR3 runs 13 residues. CDR1 is MNHEY, CDR2 SMNVEV, per germline (reference sequence). Trimming took 3 bases from V and 2 from J, leaving 8 bases between them.